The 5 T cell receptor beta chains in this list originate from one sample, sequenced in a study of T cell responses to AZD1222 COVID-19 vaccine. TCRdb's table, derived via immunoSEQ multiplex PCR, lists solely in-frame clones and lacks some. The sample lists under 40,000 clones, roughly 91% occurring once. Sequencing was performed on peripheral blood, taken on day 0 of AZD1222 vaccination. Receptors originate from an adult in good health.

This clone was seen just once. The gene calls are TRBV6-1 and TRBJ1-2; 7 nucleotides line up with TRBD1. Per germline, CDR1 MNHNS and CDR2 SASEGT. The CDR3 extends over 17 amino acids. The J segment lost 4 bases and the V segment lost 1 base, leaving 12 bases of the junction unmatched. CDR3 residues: CASSEGIGGAGLYGYTF. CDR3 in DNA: TGTGCCAGCAGTGAAGGCATAGGGGGCGCGGGACTCTATGGCTACACCTTC.

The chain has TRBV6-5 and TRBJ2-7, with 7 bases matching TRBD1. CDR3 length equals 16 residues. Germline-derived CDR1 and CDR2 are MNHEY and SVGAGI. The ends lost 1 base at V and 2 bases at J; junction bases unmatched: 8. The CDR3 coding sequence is TGTGCCAGCAGTTACTTGGGACAGCAGAAGGCCTACGAGCAGTACTTC. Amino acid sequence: CASSYLGQQKAYEQYF.

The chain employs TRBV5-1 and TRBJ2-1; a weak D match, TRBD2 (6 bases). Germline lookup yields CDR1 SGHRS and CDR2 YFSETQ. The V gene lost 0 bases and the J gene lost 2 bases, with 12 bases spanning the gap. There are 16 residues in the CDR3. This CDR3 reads CASSLENGGAYNEQFF. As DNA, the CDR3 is TGCGCCAGCAGCTTGGAAAACGGGGGAGCCTACAATGAGCAGTTCTTC.

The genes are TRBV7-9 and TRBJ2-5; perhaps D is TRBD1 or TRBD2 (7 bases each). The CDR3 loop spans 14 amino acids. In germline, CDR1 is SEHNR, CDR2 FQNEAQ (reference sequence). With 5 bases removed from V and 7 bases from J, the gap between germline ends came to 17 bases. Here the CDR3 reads CASSPSTGRGTQYF. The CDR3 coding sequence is TGTGCCAGCAGCCCCTCGACAGGGAGGGGGACCCAGTACTTC.

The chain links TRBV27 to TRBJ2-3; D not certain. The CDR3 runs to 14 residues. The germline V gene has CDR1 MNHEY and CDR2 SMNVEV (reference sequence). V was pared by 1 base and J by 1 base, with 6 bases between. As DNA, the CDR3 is TGTGCCAGCAGTTTATTCAGGCGCACAGATACGCAGTATTTT. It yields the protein CASSLFRRTDTQYF.